Reported below is one T cell receptor (beta chain). Antigen: not known. This sample stems from a study of T cells in Graves' hyperthyroidism and ophthalmopathy. The study's findings and limits: Stable hyperthyroidism and ophthalmopathy were separated using 13 V-J signatures.

Exclusion followed for patients with uncontrolled infection, other autoimmune disease, pregnancy or lactation. Fresh peripheral blood, roughly 9.6 ml, was the source of the PBMCs. RNA transcripts gave rise to amplified TCR beta CDR3 regions. An initial round of RT-PCR targeting the TCR CDR3 relied on the HTBI primer set. TCRdb recomputed calls from the multiplex PCR reads with MiXCR, one row per CDR3 protein. This sample has a few hundred thousand distinct CDR3 sequences, with 20% to 25% found just once. V lost 5 bases and J 0 bases, leaving 8 bases between the germline ends. In germline, CDR1 is SQVTM, CDR2 ANQGSEA. CDR3 size: 12 residues.

Sequenced: blood. This TCR came from a man under 40 with Graves' ophthalmopathy. This chain connects TRBV29-1 to TRBJ2-7, with no clear D. CDR3 DNA: TGCAGCGTTCGGCAGAGCTCCTACGAGCAGTACTTC. The encoded protein is CSVRQSSYEQYF.